This T cell receptor (beta chain) was identified during a study of blood T cells in healthy people across ages. Study-wide findings and caveats: Observed TCR beta diversity per million T cells went down as age went up. This fall followed a roughly linear course with age.

CDR3 size: 14 residues. V gave up 6 bases and J gave up 7 bases; unmatched junction bases: 11. CDR1 is MNHEY and CDR2 is SVGEGT in the germline V gene. This clonotype was recorded once. The antigen is undetermined. A second roughly 6 to 11 cycle PCR used barcoded and J-beta primers. TCRdb reprocessed the 5' RACE reads with MiXCR, giving one entry per CDR3 protein. The sample contains 1.5 million to 2 million distinct CDR3 sequences, more than 35% of which appear only once. This chain links TRBV6-2 or TRBV6-3 with TRBJ1-2, with 7 bases lining up with TRBD1. The sequence was collected from a human donor in good health. The sample was blood. CDR3 DNA: TGTGCCAGCAGACTCGTAGGACAGGATTTTGGCTACACCTTC. It specifies CASRLVGQDFGYTF.